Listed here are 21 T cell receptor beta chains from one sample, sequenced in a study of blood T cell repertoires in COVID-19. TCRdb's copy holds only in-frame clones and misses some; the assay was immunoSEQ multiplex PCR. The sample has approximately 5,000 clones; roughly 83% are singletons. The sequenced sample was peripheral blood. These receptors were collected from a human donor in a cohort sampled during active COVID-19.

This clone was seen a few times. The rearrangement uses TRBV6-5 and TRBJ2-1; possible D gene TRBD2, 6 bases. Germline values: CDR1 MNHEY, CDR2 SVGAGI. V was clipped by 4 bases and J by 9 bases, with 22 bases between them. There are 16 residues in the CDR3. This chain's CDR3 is CASSSLHFNLATEQFF. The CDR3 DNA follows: TGTGCCAGCAGTTCTCTCCACTTCAATCTAGCGACTGAGCAGTTCTTC.

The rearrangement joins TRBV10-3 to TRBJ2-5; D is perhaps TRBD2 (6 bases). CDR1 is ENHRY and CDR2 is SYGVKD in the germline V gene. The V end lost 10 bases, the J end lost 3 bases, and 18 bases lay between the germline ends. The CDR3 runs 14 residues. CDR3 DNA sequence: TGTGCCACTCGACCGGGAGCAGCAAAAGAGACCCAGTACTTC. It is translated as CATRPGAAKETQYF.

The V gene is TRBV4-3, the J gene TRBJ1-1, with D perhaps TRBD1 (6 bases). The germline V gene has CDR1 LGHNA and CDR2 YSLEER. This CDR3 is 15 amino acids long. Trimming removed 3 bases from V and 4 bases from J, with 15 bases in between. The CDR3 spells CASSQTDSLGTEAFF. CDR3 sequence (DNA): TGCGCCAGCAGCCAGACGGACAGCCTTGGCACTGAAGCTTTCTTT.

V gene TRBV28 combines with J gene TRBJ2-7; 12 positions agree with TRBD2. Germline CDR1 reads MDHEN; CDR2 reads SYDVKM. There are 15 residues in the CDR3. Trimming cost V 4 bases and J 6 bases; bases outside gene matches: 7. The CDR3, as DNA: TGTGCCAGCAGTTCGCGACTAGCGGGAGATATCGAGCAGTACTTC. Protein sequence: CASSSRLAGDIEQYF.

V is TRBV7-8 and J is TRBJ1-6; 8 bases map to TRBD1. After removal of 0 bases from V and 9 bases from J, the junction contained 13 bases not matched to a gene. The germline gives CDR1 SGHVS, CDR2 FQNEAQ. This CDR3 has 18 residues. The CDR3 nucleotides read TGTGCCAGCAGCTTAGCCACAACACAGGGGGGGCTTGGTTCACCCCTCCACTTT. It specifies CASSLATTQGGLGSPLHF.

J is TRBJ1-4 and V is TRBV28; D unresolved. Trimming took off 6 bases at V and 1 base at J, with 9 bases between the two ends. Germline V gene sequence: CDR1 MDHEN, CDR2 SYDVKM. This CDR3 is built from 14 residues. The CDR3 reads CASRPGGTNEKLFF. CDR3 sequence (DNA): TGTGCCAGCAGGCCTGGCGGAACTAATGAAAAACTGTTTTTT.

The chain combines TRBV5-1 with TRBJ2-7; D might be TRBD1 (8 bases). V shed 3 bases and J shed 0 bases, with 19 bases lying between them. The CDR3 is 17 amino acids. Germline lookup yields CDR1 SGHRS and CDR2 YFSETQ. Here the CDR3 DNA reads TGCGCCAGCAGCTCCGGGGGGAACAGGGGGGCCTCCTACGAGCAGTACTTC. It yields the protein CASSSGGNRGASYEQYF.

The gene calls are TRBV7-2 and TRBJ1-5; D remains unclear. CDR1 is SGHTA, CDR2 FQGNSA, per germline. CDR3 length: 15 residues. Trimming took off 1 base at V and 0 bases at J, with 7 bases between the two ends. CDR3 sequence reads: CASSLGRASNQPQHF. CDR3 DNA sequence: TGTGCCAGCAGCTTAGGGCGGGCTAGCAATCAGCCCCAGCATTTT. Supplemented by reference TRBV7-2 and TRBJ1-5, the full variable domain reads GAGVSQSPSNKVTEKGKDVELRCDPISGHTALYWYRQSLGQGLEFLIYFQGNSAPDKSGLPSDRFSAERTGGSVSTLTIQRTQQEDSAVYLCASSLGRASNQPQHFGDGTRLSIL.

Written as DNA, the CDR3 is TGCGCCAGCAGCCAAGACGGGAGGGGGGCCGGGGAGCTGTTTTTT. Its translation is CASSQDGRGAGELFF. The chain has TRBV4-1 and TRBJ2-2; TRBD2 matches at 8 bases. Per germline, CDR1 MGHRA and CDR2 YSYEKL. The length of the CDR3 is 15 residues. V shed 0 bases and J 6 bases; nucleotides not matched to a gene: 3.

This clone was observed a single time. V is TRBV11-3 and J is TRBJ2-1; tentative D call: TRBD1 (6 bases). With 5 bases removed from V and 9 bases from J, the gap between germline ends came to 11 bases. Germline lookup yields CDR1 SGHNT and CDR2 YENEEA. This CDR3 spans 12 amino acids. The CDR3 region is CASSPLRGEQFF. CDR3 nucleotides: TGTGCCAGCAGCCCCCTCAGGGGTGAGCAGTTCTTC.

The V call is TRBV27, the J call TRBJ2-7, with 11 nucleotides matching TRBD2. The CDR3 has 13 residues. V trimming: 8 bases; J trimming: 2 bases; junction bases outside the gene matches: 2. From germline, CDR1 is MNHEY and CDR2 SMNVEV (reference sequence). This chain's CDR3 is CASRLAGTYEQYF. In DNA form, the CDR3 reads TGTGCCAGCCGACTAGCGGGAACCTACGAGCAGTACTTC.

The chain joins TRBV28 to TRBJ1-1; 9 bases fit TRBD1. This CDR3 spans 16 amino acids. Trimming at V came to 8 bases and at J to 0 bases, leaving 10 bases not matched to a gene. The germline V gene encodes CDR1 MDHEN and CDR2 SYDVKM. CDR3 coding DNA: TGTGCCAGCTCGGGGGGGACAGGGTATATGAACACTGAAGCTTTCTTT. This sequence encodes CASSGGTGYMNTEAFF. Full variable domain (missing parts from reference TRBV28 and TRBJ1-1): DVKVTQSSRYLVKRTGEKVFLECVQDMDHENMFWYRQDPGLGLRLIYFSYDVKMKEKGDIPEGYSVSREKKERFSLILESASTNQTSMYLCASSGGTGYMNTEAFFGQGTRLTVV.

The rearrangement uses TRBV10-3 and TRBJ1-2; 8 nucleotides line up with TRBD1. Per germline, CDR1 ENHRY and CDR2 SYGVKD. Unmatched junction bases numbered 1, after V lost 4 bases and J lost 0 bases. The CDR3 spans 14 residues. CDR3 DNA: TGTGCCATCAGTGCGGACAGGGCTAACTATGGCTACACCTTC. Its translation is CAISADRANYGYTF.

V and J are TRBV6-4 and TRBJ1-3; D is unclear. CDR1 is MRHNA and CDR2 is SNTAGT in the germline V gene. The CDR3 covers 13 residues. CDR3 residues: CPPAPYPGNTIYF. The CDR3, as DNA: TGTCCCCCCGCGCCGTACCCTGGAAACACCATATATTTT.

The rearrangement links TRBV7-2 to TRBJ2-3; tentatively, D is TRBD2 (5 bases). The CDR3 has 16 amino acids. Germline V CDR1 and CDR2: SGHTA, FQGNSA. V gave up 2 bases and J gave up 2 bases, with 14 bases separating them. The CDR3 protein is CASSLQPRGATDTQYF. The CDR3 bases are TGTGCCAGCAGCTTACAGCCCCGGGGAGCCACAGATACGCAGTATTTT. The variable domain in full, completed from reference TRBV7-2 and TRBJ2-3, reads GAGVSQSPSNKVTEKGKDVELRCDPISGHTALYWYRQSLGQGLEFLIYFQGNSAPDKSGLPSDRFSAERTGGSVSTLTIQRTQQEDSAVYLCASSLQPRGATDTQYFGPGTRLTVL.

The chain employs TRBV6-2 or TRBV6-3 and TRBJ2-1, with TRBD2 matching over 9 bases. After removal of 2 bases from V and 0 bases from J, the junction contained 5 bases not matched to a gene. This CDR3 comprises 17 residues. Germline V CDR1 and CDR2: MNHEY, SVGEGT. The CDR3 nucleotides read TGTGCCAGCAGTTACGGCGGTAGCGGGGGCTCCTACAATGAGCAGTTCTTC. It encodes CASSYGGSGGSYNEQFF.

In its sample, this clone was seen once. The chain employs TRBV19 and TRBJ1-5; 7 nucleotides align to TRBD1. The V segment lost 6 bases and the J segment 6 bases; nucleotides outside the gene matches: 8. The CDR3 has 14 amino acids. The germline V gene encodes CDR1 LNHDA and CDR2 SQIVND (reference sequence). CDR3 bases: TGTGCCAGTAGCTTAGGGGGCATGGGTCAGCCCCAGCATTTT. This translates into CASSLGGMGQPQHF.

In DNA form, the CDR3 reads TGTGCCAGCAGCCGACAGGGGAAAGGGGAGACCCAGTACTTC. As protein: CASSRQGKGETQYF. The chain is built from TRBV11-3 and TRBJ2-5; 8 positions match TRBD1. From germline, CDR1 is SGHNT and CDR2 YENEEA. The CDR3 covers 14 residues. V lost 5 bases, J lost 5 bases, and 7 bases stayed unmatched.

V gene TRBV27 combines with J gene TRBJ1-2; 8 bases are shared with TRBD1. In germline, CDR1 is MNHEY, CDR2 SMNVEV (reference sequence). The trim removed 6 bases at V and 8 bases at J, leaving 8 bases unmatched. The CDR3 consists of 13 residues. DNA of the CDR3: TGTGCCAGCAGCTTGTCAGGGGGCGTGGGCTACACCTTC. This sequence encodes CASSLSGGVGYTF.

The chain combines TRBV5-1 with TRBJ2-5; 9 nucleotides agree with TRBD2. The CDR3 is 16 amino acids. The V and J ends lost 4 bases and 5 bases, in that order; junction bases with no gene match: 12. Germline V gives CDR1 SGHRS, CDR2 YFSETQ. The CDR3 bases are TGCGCCAGCAGCCCGACTAGCGGTCTCGGGGGGGAGACCCAGTACTTC. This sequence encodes CASSPTSGLGGETQYF.

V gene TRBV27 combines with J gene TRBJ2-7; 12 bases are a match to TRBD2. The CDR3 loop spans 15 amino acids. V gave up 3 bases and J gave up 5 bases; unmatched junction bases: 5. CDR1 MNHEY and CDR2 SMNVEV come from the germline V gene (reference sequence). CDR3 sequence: CASSLTSGSVHEQYF. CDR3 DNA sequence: TGTGCCAGCAGTTTGACTAGCGGGAGTGTCCACGAGCAGTACTTC.